These T cell receptor beta chains were read from a single sample in a study of T cell responses to AZD1222 COVID-19 vaccine. Measured with immunoSEQ multiplex PCR; TCRdb has only the in-frame clones, and not every one. The sample includes over 65,000 clones, 90% to 95% of them seen just once. The starting material was peripheral blood, obtained on day 0 of MenACWY control vaccination. The receptors come from an adult in good health. Each CDR3 is given with its conserved first and last residue. A D gene is named only where the DNA matches it firmly.

TRBJ2-1 | TRBV7-8 | TRBD2 | CASSPSLPGLAYNEQFF
TRBJ1-2 | TRBV10-3 | TRBD1 | CAISGTGGAFDSNGYTF
TRBJ2-7 | TRBV12-3/TRBV12-4 | . | CASTDRGYEQYF
TRBJ2-5 | TRBV12-3/TRBV12-4 | . | CASSLAAGETQYF
TRBJ2-2 | TRBV7-8 | . | CASSLYGSGTGELFF
TRBJ1-2 | TRBV28 | . | CASSLSAGYDYGYTF
TRBJ1-4 | TRBV2 | TRBD1 | CASIPGQGREKLFF
TRBJ1-2 | TRBV7-2 | . | CASSPRQPASGYTF
TRBJ2-5 | TRBV19 | . | CASSTGRGLETQYF
TRBJ2-1 | TRBV20-1 | . | CSAKAGTLRFF
TRBJ2-4 | TRBV6-6 | . | CASTSFEVAKNIQYF
TRBJ1-2 | TRBV6-5 | . | CASGVAGNRYGYTF
TRBJ2-7 | TRBV19 | . | CATGTSYEQYF
TRBJ2-6 | TRBV19 | TRBD1 | CASSLFRGKGSGANVLTF
TRBJ1-6 | TRBV19 | . | CASSMPGANNSPLHF
TRBJ2-5 | TRBV18 | TRBD1 | CASSPPRTGVGETQYF
TRBJ2-7 | TRBV6-1 | TRBD1 | CASSEQQRDRGSEQYF
TRBJ2-3 | TRBV19 | TRBD2 | CASSMPSGYTDTQYF
TRBJ2-1 | TRBV18 | TRBD2 | CASSPGTSGNEQFF
TRBJ2-3 | TRBV12-5 | . | CASGSREVGISDTQYF
TRBJ2-1 | TRBV28 | TRBD2 | CASSKAGGGYNEQFF
TRBJ1-6 | TRBV5-6 | TRBD1 | CASSRTPGQDSPLHF
TRBJ1-1 | TRBV5-8 | . | CASSLEGTEAFF
TRBJ1-6 | TRBV7-9 | . | CASSLESAGSSPLHF
TRBJ2-7 | TRBV11-2 | TRBD1 | CASSFMPGGHEQYF
TRBJ2-1 | TRBV3-1/TRBV3-2 | . | CASSQGAPSSYNEQFF
TRBJ2-1 | TRBV5-8 | . | CASSLWGSSDEQFF
TRBJ1-1 | TRBV5-1 | TRBD1 | CASSQGQGGGEAFF
TRBJ2-1 | TRBV7-2 | . | CASSLGVDVNEQFF
TRBJ1-2 | TRBV25-1 | . | CASKGGSGSYGYTF
TRBJ1-1 | TRBV18 | TRBD1 | CASSPTGGNTEAFF
TRBJ2-7 | TRBV6-5 | . | CASSYSRGTPYEQYF
TRBJ2-1 | TRBV15 | . | CATSRDMVSRSYNEQFF
TRBJ2-2 | TRBV18 | . | CASSENRAPNTGELFF
TRBJ1-6 | TRBV27 | TRBD1 | CASSADRAYNSPLHF
TRBJ1-6 | TRBV5-5 | TRBD1 | CASSLTGGAYSPLHF
TRBJ1-4 | TRBV7-9 | TRBD1 | CASSTPTGGREKLFF
TRBJ2-5 | TRBV14 | TRBD1 | CASSQRTGGWETQYF
TRBJ2-7 | TRBV19 | TRBD1 | CASSPRGQGAYEQYF
TRBJ1-5 | TRBV9 | . | CASSPDVGYSNQPQHF
TRBJ1-6 | TRBV28 | . | CASSLKGQLGSPLHF
TRBJ2-7 | TRBV9 | . | CASSVGITTYGSYEQYF
TRBJ2-1 | TRBV5-6 | . | CASSRIAPTLNEQFF
TRBJ1-2 | TRBV6-5 | TRBD1 | CASSPGTGLYGYTF
TRBJ2-5 | TRBV3-1/TRBV3-2 | . | CASSHPPVAGSVEWETQYF
TRBJ2-2 | TRBV6-2/TRBV6-3 | . | CASSFVHPNTGELFF
TRBJ2-7 | TRBV28 | . | CASSSPPHEQYF
TRBJ2-6 | TRBV28 | . | CASIRGTLPSGANVLTF
TRBJ1-5 | TRBV18 | . | CASSPQSGSNHQPQHF
TRBJ2-3 | TRBV11-3 | . | CASSSSGQPTDTQYF